A selection of T cell receptor beta chains follows, all from one sample in a study of blood T cells in healthy people across ages. TCRdb independently ran MiXCR on the 5' RACE reads; one entry per CDR3 protein. This sample has hundreds of thousands of distinct CDR3 sequences, with less than 60% found just once. The specimen sequenced was blood. These receptor sequences come from a man at least 80 years old in good health. CDR3s include the opening cysteine and the closing phenylalanine or tryptophan.

J,length,V,CDR3
TRBJ2-1,16,TRBV28,CASSSPGYSSYNEQFF
TRBJ2-1,18,TRBV24-1,CATSDETISGSLYNEQFF
TRBJ1-4,15,TRBV12-3/TRBV12-4,CASRTAGTGVEKLFF
TRBJ2-1,14,TRBV29-1,CSVGSGGSYNEQFF
TRBJ1-5,14,TRBV20-1,CSARVSGGLQPQHF
TRBJ1-5,14,TRBV20-1,CSANPGITNQPQHF
TRBJ1-2,12,TRBV28,CASLALADGYTF
TRBJ2-3,17,TRBV20-1,CSASPPPSGAIPDAQYF
TRBJ2-5,16,TRBV15,CATSVPGRVAQETQYF
TRBJ2-1,13,TRBV7-9,CASSRLRPSEQFF
TRBJ2-7,15,TRBV20-1,CSARDPGLANHEQYF
TRBJ1-2,14,TRBV7-2,CASSPTDGSYGYTF
TRBJ2-4,15,TRBV6-4,CASTIVGIAKNIQYF
TRBJ2-1,14,TRBV20-1,CSAQHGGTYDGQFF
TRBJ1-1,15,TRBV6-2/TRBV6-3,CASSYSAGMNTEAFF
TRBJ1-4,14,TRBV7-9,CASSSGETNEKLFF
TRBJ1-1,14,TRBV29-1,CSVEIGTVNTEAFF
TRBJ2-6,15,TRBV28,CASNTPRFGANVLTF
.,15,TRBV7-8,CASSNGRASYNEQYF
TRBJ2-2,14,TRBV5-5,CASSFLADTGELFF
TRBJ2-7,15,TRBV3-1,CASSQKGEGVYEQYF
TRBJ2-7,15,TRBV20-1,CSASPPSGGTYEQYF
TRBJ2-7,14,TRBV28,CASSLIGQLREQYF
TRBJ2-5,13,TRBV6-1,CASSQDYQETQYF